This TCR beta chain appears in the sequencing data of a study of T-cell memory formation after mild COVID-19. Whole-study context: TCR clusters largely stayed donor specific.

One entry per CDR3 protein results from TCRdb running MiXCR on the 5' RACE reads. The sample records around 55,000 distinct CDR3 sequences, 9.5% being singletons. This clonotype is classed as medium-sized. What it binds is not known. Overall study findings and caveats: Pre-infection memory carried some responding clones, suggesting that cross-reactive memory joined.

V gave up 4 bases and J gave up 4 bases; unmatched junction bases: 3. CDR3 size: 14 residues. CDR1 is SGHTA, CDR2 FQGNSA, per germline. The chain combines TRBV7-2 with TRBJ2-5, with 10 bases that match TRBD2. The sequenced sample was PBMCs or a T cell subset sorted from them (not recorded which). This clonotype was obtained from a man between 18 and 35 years old who had mild COVID-19 (a few samples of this study predate the infection). Cell type and time point are not known. For the CDR3, the DNA is TGTGCCAGCAGCTCGGGACTAGCGTTAGAGACCCAGTACTTC. As protein: CASSSGLALETQYF. The variable domain in full, completed from reference TRBV7-2 and TRBJ2-5, reads GAGVSQSPSNKVTEKGKDVELRCDPISGHTALYWYRQSLGQGLEFLIYFQGNSAPDKSGLPSDRFSAERTGGSVSTLTIQRTQQEDSAVYLCASSSGLALETQYFGPGTRLLVL.